This T cell receptor beta chain is from a study of follicular helper T cells after annual influenza vaccination (dated by TCRdb to about 2017). Study-wide context: Blood was drawn on days 0, 7 and 28 after each seasonal influenza vaccination. To look at recall of cTfh clones, some subjects were tracked through successive annual vaccinations covering the 2013-2014, 2014-2015 and 2015-2016 seasons. One week after vaccination, a second recruited cohort of eleven to twelve subjects (Table S1) displayed a similar ICOS+CD38+ cTfh response. Multi-year samples were available for six subjects, with four spanning two vaccination seasons and two spanning three seasons. The 2013-2014 samples were cryopreserved, while the 2015 samples were processed right after collection. Findings and caveats that apply to the study as a whole: Day 7 ICOS+CD38+ clones were most often found later in ICOS-CD38- cTfh, suggesting that subset may serve as a memory reservoir. Productive TCRB sequences were recovered from only about 8.5-22% of analyzed cells, so rare clonotypes could not be sampled. Undersampling of the much larger non-cTfh compartments could not be excluded when assessing influenza clone enrichment. ICOS+CD38+ cTfh clonality correlated with the frequency of that population, and its change correlated with the change in circulating plasmablast frequency. Successive annual vaccinations recalled a recurring oligoclonal ICOS+CD38+ cTfh response that included tetramer and AIM influenza-specific clonotypes.

Interpreted using the paper, the time point label stands for: 2014-2015 season, pre-vaccination. Seasonal inactivated influenza vaccine (Fluvarix) was administered to adults, and sorted blood CD4 subsets were tracked by TCRB sequencing before and after vaccination. To be eligible, subjects had to live in the community and must not have received influenza vaccine in the previous 6 months. Reasons for exclusion included contraindications to influenza vaccine, substance abuse, HIV/AIDS, active malignancy, immunomodulatory medication, and active illness such as respiratory infection. Between roughly 40 and 110 mL of blood was sampled per time point. Ficoll-Paque PLUS or SepMate separation was used to isolate PBMC. As a non-Tfh comparison subset, CXCR5- memory CD4 T cells were sorted. Before DNA was extracted, the cell subsets were sorted from PBMC using a BD FACS Aria. A word on this clone: Its target antigen remains unknown. No base quality information exists; no much larger clone differs at one position.

Library generation was performed with the immunoSEQ multiplex PCR assay. Adaptive Biotechnologies handled the TCRB amplification, library preparation, sequencing and preliminary bioinformatics at Survey level resolution. In the paper's pipeline: In R, clonality was calculated as 1 minus the normalized Shannon entropy, and the Gini index was computed using the R package ineq. Overlap score was the summed counts of shared sequences divided by total counts of all sequences in both compared samples. Fisher's exact test, with an assumed theoretical repertoire of 10^7 TCRB sequences, was used to assess the significance of shared clonotypes. In TCRdb, the immuneACCESS table is reduced to in-frame sequences with V and J assigned. These tables do not hold every clone; where another copy was compared, an unresolved V gene accounts for under half, and the others remain unexplained. Clone size and V and J calls were adopted from that table, with D and trimming inferred from the DNA. The sample profile shows 11,000 to 15,000 clones; 84% of them were found once. The top ten clonotypes cover about 0.27% of the sample.

The CDR3 spans 14 residues, from the cysteine through the phenylalanine. Just the 42-base CDR3 DNA is kept, in frame starting at base 1. The germline V gene gives CDR1 as SGHVS and CDR2 as FQNEAQ. Between the V and J ends, shortened by 6 bases and 5 bases respectively, the junction contains 16 bases. Sequenced material: CXCR5- memory CD4+ T cells sorted from blood, taken on the day of influenza vaccination. The cell subset or site label, read with the paper, signifies: CXCR5- memory CD4 T cells. Recombination linked TRBV7-8 to TRBJ1-2; TRBD1 could be the D gene, as 6 bases match. The clonotype originates from an adult who received the influenza vaccine. The bases read TGTGCCAGCAGTATACTCCGGGACACATATGGCTACACCTTC. This sequence encodes CASSILRDTYGYTF.